This is a list of T cell receptor beta chains from one sample in a study of T cell responses to AZD1222 COVID-19 vaccine. Assay: immunoSEQ multiplex PCR; the TCRdb copy retains only in-frame clones and omits some. The data show about 24,000 clones, with around 83% seen just once and 7.8% held by the top ten. Sequenced material: peripheral blood, taken 28 days after the second AZD1222 dose. These receptors all stem from an adult who received the AZD1222 COVID-19 vaccine. CDR3s include the opening cysteine and the closing phenylalanine or tryptophan. D genes are given only for firm matches. Some rows mark clone size as missing; the rest say once, few, many or name a class of expanded clone.

TRBJ1-3 TRBV30 NA NA CAWSKGHGGGNTIYF TGTGCCTGGAGTAAGGGACACGGGGGTGGAAACACCATATATTTT
TRBJ2-7 TRBV3-1/TRBV3-2 NA NA CASSLKGTYEQYF TGTGCCAGCAGCCTAAAAGGGACCTACGAGCAGTACTTC
TRBJ2-3 TRBV2 TRBD1 NA CASNKGTGDRAQYF TGTGCCAGCAACAAAGGGACAGGGGACAGAGCGCAGTATTTT
TRBJ1-4 TRBV28 NA NA CASSLSYEKLFF TGTGCCAGCAGTTTATCGTATGAAAAACTGTTTTTT
TRBJ2-5 TRBV27 NA NA CASSLFGPPKWETQYF TGTGCCAGCAGTTTATTTGGACCTCCAAAATGGGAGACCCAGTACTTC
TRBJ2-4 TRBV5-1 NA NA CASSQAQGYKNIQYF TGCGCCAGCAGCCAAGCCCAGGGCTACAAAAACATTCAGTACTTC
TRBJ1-3 TRBV6-1 NA NA CASSEEGRSGNTIYF TGTGCCAGCAGTGAAGAGGGGCGATCTGGAAACACCATATATTTT
TRBJ2-5 TRBV5-1 NA NA CASSSGQTDQETQYF TGCGCCAGCAGCTCAGGACAGACAGACCAAGAGACCCAGTACTTC
TRBJ2-7 TRBV19 NA NA CASSIGDWADEQYF TGTGCCAGTAGTATCGGAGACTGGGCTGACGAGCAGTACTTC
TRBJ2-2 TRBV11-3 NA NA CASSLDLAANTGELFF TGTGCCAGCAGCTTAGATCTGGCGGCGAACACCGGGGAGCTGTTTTTT
TRBJ2-2 TRBV7-6 NA NA CASSLLAPNTGELFF TGTGCCAGCAGCCTACTAGCCCCGAACACCGGGGAGCTGTTTTTT
TRBJ1-2 TRBV2 NA once CASSEVQGQIYGYTF TGTGCCAGCAGTGAAGTTCAGGGGCAGATCTATGGCTACACCTTC
TRBJ2-6 TRBV5-1 NA NA CASSLGQISGANVLTF TGCGCCAGCAGCTTGGGACAGATCTCTGGGGCCAACGTCCTGACTTTC
TRBJ2-1 TRBV11-2 NA few CASSSLRGDNEQFF TGTGCCAGCAGCTCCTTGAGGGGGGACAATGAGCAGTTCTTC
TRBJ1-1 TRBV5-1 NA NA CASSLATPTGLNTEAFF TGCGCCAGCAGCTTGGCGACTCCGACAGGCTTAAACACTGAAGCTTTCTTT
TRBJ1-1 TRBV7-2 TRBD1 NA CASSLSHITGGATEAFF TGTGCCAGCAGCTTATCCCATATAACAGGGGGTGCCACTGAAGCTTTCTTT
TRBJ2-7 TRBV5-1 NA NA CASSALQEASYEQYF TGCGCCAGCAGCGCCCTACAGGAAGCCTCCTACGAGCAGTACTTC
TRBJ2-1 TRBV6-1 TRBD2 NA CASSEAQAGGSSYNEQFF TGTGCCAGCAGTGAAGCGCAGGCGGGGGGGAGCTCCTACAATGAGCAGTTCTTC
TRBJ1-5 TRBV24-1 TRBD1 NA CATKLNITRTGGCNQPQHF TGTGCCACCAAACTTAATATTACCCGGACAGGGGGTTGCAATCAGCCCCAGCATTTT
TRBJ2-7 TRBV7-3 NA NA CASSLGDGYEQYF TGTGCCAGCAGCTTAGGTGACGGATACGAGCAGTACTTC
TRBJ1-1 TRBV30 NA NA CAWSALPDADQAFF TGTGCCTGGAGTGCCCTCCCTGATGCAGACCAAGCTTTCTTT
TRBJ1-2 TRBV2 NA NA CASRQGPSNYGYTF TGTGCCAGCAGGCAGGGACCTTCTAACTATGGCTACACCTTC
TRBJ1-1 TRBV9 TRBD1 NA CASSQTTDRKAFF TGTGCCAGCAGCCAAACGACGGACAGGAAAGCTTTCTTT
TRBJ1-1 TRBV6-1 TRBD1 NA CASSVWTGVMNTEAFF TGTGCCAGCAGTGTTTGGACAGGGGTCATGAACACTGAAGCTTTCTTT
TRBJ1-2 TRBV4-1 NA NA CASSQAGARDGYTF TGCGCCAGCAGCCAAGCGGGGGCGCGCGATGGCTACACCTTC
TRBJ1-5 TRBV2 NA NA CASSEYRDQPQHF TGTGCCAGCAGTGAATACCGGGATCAGCCCCAGCATTTT
TRBJ1-1 TRBV3-1/TRBV3-2 NA NA CASSQDGGGKAFF TGTGCCAGCAGCCAAGATGGGGGAGGGAAGGCTTTCTTT
TRBJ2-3 TRBV13 NA NA CASSPGATDTQYF TGTGCCAGCAGCCCGGGGGCCACAGATACGCAGTATTTT
TRBJ1-6 TRBV7-2 NA NA CASSSLQGKSPLHF TGTGCCAGCAGCTCCCTTCAGGGAAAATCACCCCTCCACTTT
TRBJ2-2 TRBV6-6 TRBD2 NA CASRRLAGSTNTGELFF TGTGCCAGCAGGCGACTAGCGGGGTCGACGAACACCGGGGAGCTGTTTTTT
TRBJ1-6 TRBV12-3/TRBV12-4 NA NA CASSLLQDPPLHF TGTGCCAGCAGTCTCCTACAGGATCCCCCCCTCCACTTT
TRBJ1-4 TRBV19 TRBD1 NA CASSPGTVNEKLFF TGTGCCAGTAGTCCCGGGACAGTTAATGAAAAACTGTTTTTT
TRBJ1-5 TRBV3-1/TRBV3-2 NA NA CASSQRGVGPQHF TGTGCCAGCAGCCAACGGGGAGTCGGCCCCCAGCATTTT
TRBJ2-7 TRBV27 TRBD2 NA CASSSLADLIKSSYEQYF TGTGCCAGCAGTTCCCTAGCGGATCTGATCAAAAGCTCCTACGAGCAGTACTTC
TRBJ1-1 TRBV30 NA once CAWSDQGLAFF TGTGCCTGGAGTGACCAGGGTTTAGCTTTCTTT
TRBJ2-2 TRBV7-3 TRBD1 once CASSLRGQGGTGELFF TGTGCCAGCAGCTTACGGGGACAGGGTGGCACCGGGGAGCTGTTTTTT
TRBJ2-5 TRBV7-2 TRBD2 NA CASSLLAGARGRTQYF TGTGCCAGCAGCTTGCTAGCGGGGGCCCGAGGACGGACCCAGTACTTC
TRBJ2-3 TRBV7-9 NA NA CASSPRFADTQYF TGTGCCAGCAGCCCGAGGTTTGCAGATACGCAGTATTTT
TRBJ1-1 TRBV30 NA NA CAWRGGTEAFF TGTGCCTGGCGTGGGGGCACTGAAGCTTTCTTT
TRBJ1-4 TRBV2 NA NA CASSGVLESRPTNEKLFF TGTGCCAGCAGTGGCGTACTAGAATCGCGGCCAACTAATGAAAAACTGTTTTTT
TRBJ1-2 TRBV9 NA NA CASSVEVANYGYTF TGTGCCAGCAGCGTAGAAGTAGCTAACTATGGCTACACCTTC
TRBJ2-7 TRBV29-1 TRBD1 NA CSASDPYGTGLYEQYF TGCAGCGCTTCCGATCCTTACGGGACAGGATTGTACGAGCAGTACTTC
TRBJ1-2 TRBV18 NA NA CASSPSRSVPNYGYTF TGTGCCAGCTCACCATCCCGCTCCGTTCCTAACTATGGCTACACCTTC
TRBJ2-5 TRBV7-2 TRBD2 NA CASSIGTSLQETQYF TGTGCCAGCAGCATAGGGACTAGCCTCCAAGAGACCCAGTACTTC
TRBJ1-2 TRBV9 NA NA CASSVDDTAWNTF TGTGCCAGCAGCGTAGACGATACGGCATGGAACACCTTC
TRBJ2-3 TRBV5-1 NA NA CASSSSGYRGDTQYF NA
TRBJ2-2 TRBV28 NA NA CASISSGRDAGELFF TGTGCCAGCATCTCCTCCGGGCGGGACGCCGGGGAGCTGTTTTTT
TRBJ2-5 TRBV11-2 NA NA CASSPLGQQETQYF TGTGCCAGCAGCCCCCTCGGACAGCAAGAGACCCAGTACTTC
TRBJ1-6 TRBV15 NA NA CATSRDLGGTSLSPLHF TGTGCCACCAGCAGAGATCTAGGCGGGACGAGCCTTTCACCCCTCCACTTT
TRBJ2-2 TRBV6-5 TRBD1 NA CASTGTGVTGELFF TGTGCCAGCACCGGGACAGGGGTAACCGGGGAGCTGTTTTTT
TRBJ2-5 TRBV28 TRBD1 NA CASSVGGRETQYF TGTGCCAGCTCCGTAGGGGGCCGAGAGACCCAGTACTTC
TRBJ2-3 TRBV10-1 NA NA CASSESPHTDTQYF TGCGCCAGCAGTGAGTCCCCCCACACGGATACGCAGTATTTT
TRBJ1-1 TRBV19 NA NA CASSMSGFEAFF TGTGCCAGTAGTATGTCCGGCTTTGAAGCTTTCTTT
TRBJ2-7 TRBV18 TRBD1 NA CASSPAQGANEQYF TGTGCCAGCTCACCAGCTCAGGGGGCCAACGAGCAGTACTTC
TRBJ2-2 TRBV5-1 NA NA CASLGGTNTGELFF TGCGCCAGCCTTGGCGGGACTAACACCGGGGAGCTGTTTTTT
TRBJ2-7 TRBV12-2 NA NA CASRPMANRGAYEQYF TGTGCAAGTCGCCCTATGGCGAACAGGGGAGCCTACGAGCAGTACTTC
TRBJ1-2 TRBV28 NA NA CASSEEGRDYGYTF TGTGCCAGCTCAGAGGAGGGGCGCGACTATGGCTACACCTTC
TRBJ2-1 TRBV7-6 TRBD1 NA CASSYLQGRGGEQFF TGTGCCAGCAGCTACCTACAGGGGAGAGGGGGTGAGCAGTTCTTC
TRBJ2-3 TRBV11-3 NA NA CASSLLATLGADTQYF TGTGCCAGCAGCCTGCTAGCGACCCTAGGGGCAGATACGCAGTATTTT